This passage covers 18 T cell receptor beta chains from one sample sequenced in a study of T-cell memory formation after mild COVID-19. TCRdb recomputed calls from the 5' RACE reads with MiXCR, one row per CDR3 protein. Found here are about 82,000 distinct CDR3 sequences, approximately 15% of them singletons; the top ten hold approximately 40%. What was sequenced was PBMCs or a T cell subset sorted from them (not recorded which). These receptors all stem from a man younger than 35 who had mild COVID-19 (a few samples of this study predate the infection). Cell type and time point are not known.

This clonotype has ten or more counts. DNA for the CDR3: TGCGCCAGCAGCGACAAGGGAAACTATGGCTACACCTTC. Its protein product is CASSDKGNYGYTF. The V and J genes are TRBV5-1 and TRBJ1-2; D gene unclear. CDR1 and CDR2 (germline): SGHRS, YFSETQ. V lost 4 bases, J lost 2 bases, and 9 bases lay in between. The CDR3 is made up of 13 amino acids.

A few counts support this clonotype. V usage is TRBV20-1 and J usage is TRBJ2-4; 7 nucleotides agree with TRBD1. Germline V gene lookup returns CDR1 DFQATT and CDR2 SNEGSKA (reference sequence). Trimming cost V 3 bases and J 4 bases; bases outside gene matches: 3. There are 13 residues in the CDR3. The CDR3 sequence: CSARDRIKNIQYF. Written as DNA, the CDR3 is TGCAGTGCTAGGGACAGGATTAAAAACATTCAGTACTTC.

The V call is TRBV6-2 or TRBV6-3, the J call TRBJ2-3, with 7 bases identical to TRBD2. The ends lost 2 bases at V and 0 bases at J; junction bases unmatched: 8. The length of the CDR3 is 17 residues. CDR1 and CDR2 from the germline V gene are MNHEY and SVGEGT. CDR3 coding DNA: TGTGCCAGCAGTTACCCCGTCCAGCGGGGTAGCACAGATACGCAGTATTTT. Its protein is CASSYPVQRGSTDTQYF.

V gene TRBV25-1 combines with J gene TRBJ2-3, with 7 bases matching TRBD1. V trimming: 7 bases; J trimming: 5 bases; junction bases outside the gene matches: 9. The V gene's germline CDR1 is MGHDK and CDR2 SYGVNS. CDR3 length: 14 amino acids. The CDR3 is CASTDHNRGDTQYF. The CDR3 DNA reads TGTGCCAGCACCGATCATAACAGGGGAGATACGCAGTATTTT.

This clonotype was counted many times. The gene calls are TRBV4-3 and TRBJ2-2; TRBD1 matches at 8 bases. Germline V CDR1 and CDR2: LGHNA, YSLEER. The CDR3 is made up of 16 amino acids. V trimming: 0 bases; J trimming: 2 bases; junction bases outside the gene matches: 2. CDR3 protein: CASSQDRGRNTGELFF. CDR3 bases: TGCGCCAGCAGCCAAGACAGGGGGCGTAACACCGGGGAGCTGTTTTTT.

The gene calls are TRBV6-2 or TRBV6-3 and TRBJ2-7, with D unresolved. Germline V gene sequence: CDR1 MNHEY, CDR2 SVGEGT. The CDR3 is 13 amino acids. V was shortened by 2 bases and J by 0 bases, with 5 bases between the two germline ends. This CDR3 reads CASSYIGSYEQYV. CDR3 coding DNA: TGTGCCAGCAGTTACATCGGCTCCTACGAGCAGTACGTC.

The sample holds a few counts of this clonotype. The genes are TRBV5-1 and TRBJ2-2; possible D gene TRBD1, 6 bases. Trimming stripped 5 bases from V and 1 base from J, with 12 bases between. CDR3 length equals 15 residues. Looked up from germline, CDR1 is SGHRS and CDR2 is YFSETQ. The chain's CDR3 is CASRPGELNTGELFF. Here the CDR3 DNA reads TGCGCCAGCAGGCCAGGGGAGTTGAACACCGGGGAGCTGTTTTTT.

The J gene is TRBJ1-1, the V gene TRBV6-1; no clear D gene. CDR1 is MNHNS and CDR2 is SASEGT in the germline V gene. The V and J ends lost 7 bases and 6 bases respectively, with 18 bases between them. There are 14 residues in the CDR3. The CDR3: CASTETAGWSEAFF. CDR3 nucleotide sequence: TGTGCCAGCACCGAAACGGCAGGTTGGTCTGAAGCTTTCTTT.

V is TRBV3-1 and J is TRBJ1-5; D perhaps matches TRBD1 (5 bases). The germline V gene has CDR1 LGHDT and CDR2 YNNKEL (reference sequence). V gave up 4 bases and J gave up 2 bases, with 15 bases separating them. The CDR3 totals 16 residues. Written as DNA, the CDR3 is TGTGCCAGCAGCCCGTACTCGGGGCAGGGCAATCAGCCCCAGCATTTT. Translation gives CASSPYSGQGNQPQHF.

The chain links TRBV14 to TRBJ2-2; D remains ambiguous. Trimming removed 0 bases from V and 0 bases from J, with 8 bases in between. Germline CDR1 reads SGHDN; CDR2 reads FVKESK. This CDR3 comprises 16 residues. CDR3 region: CASSQEPASNTGELFF. CDR3 bases: TGTGCCAGCAGCCAAGAACCAGCATCGAACACCGGGGAGCTGTTTTTT.

For the CDR3, the DNA is TGCGCCAGCAGCTTGGACCTTCGGGGAGCATCCTTCTATGGCTACACCTTC. Encoded protein: CASSLDLRGASFYGYTF. The chain combines TRBV5-1 with TRBJ1-2; no reliable D call. The CDR3 totals 17 residues. Germline V lookup: CDR1 SGHRS, CDR2 YFSETQ. With 0 bases removed from V and 4 bases from J, the gap between germline ends came to 19 bases.

This chain links TRBV7-2 with TRBJ2-7; 9 bases fit TRBD1. The CDR3 spans 14 residues. Germline CDR1 and CDR2: SGHTA and FQGNSA. Trimming removed 0 bases from V and 4 bases from J; junction bases left unmatched: 1. CDR3 sequence reads: CASSLADRGYEQYV. The DNA of the CDR3 is TGTGCCAGCAGCTTAGCCGACAGGGGGTACGAGCAGTACGTC.

This clonotype was detected only a few times. V usage is TRBV7-9 and J usage is TRBJ1-5, with 7 bases lining up with TRBD1. Germline V gene lookup returns CDR1 SEHNR and CDR2 FQNEAQ (reference sequence). With 4 bases clipped from V and 5 bases from J, the junction kept 14 bases outside the gene matches. CDR3 size: 17 residues. CDR3 bases: TGTGCCAGCAGCTCCGAGACAGGGCGCCGGGTGTATCAGCCCCAGCATTTT. Its translation: CASSSETGRRVYQPQHF.

This chain joins TRBV6-2 or TRBV6-3 and TRBJ2-1; D is unclear. V lost 2 bases to trimming and J lost 2 bases, with 10 bases between them. CDR1 MNHEY and CDR2 SVGEGT come from the germline V gene. The CDR3 is 15 residues long. CDR3 sequence reads: CASSYRQEAYNEQFF. The CDR3 region has the DNA TGTGCCAGCAGTTACCGCCAGGAAGCCTACAATGAGCAGTTCTTC.

The chain couples TRBV24-1 to TRBJ2-3; 8 bases line up with TRBD2. V was clipped by 10 bases and J by 10 bases; unmatched bases: 21. CDR3 length: 16 residues. Germline loops: CDR1 KGHDR, CDR2 SFDVKD. CDR3 region: CATTDSSGGIRTPQYF. Here the CDR3 DNA reads TGTGCCACTACGGACAGTTCGGGGGGGATACGCACACCGCAGTATTTT.

Only a few counts were recorded for this clonotype. The gene calls are TRBV10-3 and TRBJ2-1; TRBD1 agrees at 7 bases. The V gene end was trimmed by 1 base and the J gene end by 2 bases; junction bases not matched to a gene: 5. Per germline, CDR1 ENHRY and CDR2 SYGVKD. The CDR3 covers 16 residues. In DNA, the CDR3 is TGTGCCATCAGTGAGTTATCGGGACAGCCCTACAATGAGCAGTTCTTC. Amino acids: CAISELSGQPYNEQFF.

The chain has TRBV10-3 and TRBJ2-7; a weak D match, TRBD1 (6 bases). CDR3 size: 15 residues. The germline V gene has CDR1 ENHRY and CDR2 SYGVKD. V lost 6 bases and J lost 2, with 17 bases in between. CDR3: CAISPSTGPTYEQYF. DNA for the CDR3: TGTGCCATCAGCCCTTCGACAGGCCCAACCTACGAGCAGTACTTC.

This clonotype appeared many times. This chain connects TRBV20-1 to TRBJ2-7, with D possibly matching TRBD1 (5 bases). Deletions cut 1 base from V and 2 bases from J, with 12 bases between. The CDR3 spans 14 residues. The V gene's germline CDR1 is DFQATT and CDR2 SNEGSKA (reference sequence). CDR3 sequence: CSARGGRAAYEQYF. The CDR3 DNA reads as TGCAGTGCTAGAGGGGGCCGGGCCGCCTACGAGCAGTACTTC.